Listed below are T cell receptor beta chains from one sample, sequenced in a study of blood T cell repertoires in COVID-19. TCRdb keeps only in-frame clones here, not all; method: immunoSEQ multiplex PCR. The table has approximately 200,000 clones, roughly 84% seen once. Sequenced sample: peripheral blood. Receptors originate from a man over 45 who had recovered from COVID-19. Both conserved end residues are part of each CDR3. A D gene is named only where the DNA matches it firmly. Clone size, where shown, is once, few, many, or a class for clones that have expanded.

clone_size: -
d_call: -
j_call: TRBJ2-7
v_call: TRBV7-2
cdr3_nt: TGTGCCAGCAGCTCGACAGTAGAATACGAGCAGTACTTC
cdr3_aa: CASSSTVEYEQYF

clone_size: -
d_call: TRBD2
j_call: TRBJ2-2
v_call: TRBV5-5
cdr3_nt: TGTGCCAGCAGCCCCTTAGCGGGAGGGCCAAACGGGGAGCTGTTTTTT
cdr3_aa: CASSPLAGGPNGELFF

clone_size: -
d_call: -
j_call: TRBJ1-3
v_call: TRBV28
cdr3_nt: TGTGCCAGCAGTTTAGGGGCATTCGTAGACACCATATATTTT
cdr3_aa: CASSLGAFVDTIYF

clone_size: -
d_call: TRBD1
j_call: TRBJ1-2
v_call: TRBV6-1
cdr3_nt: TGTGCCAGCAGTGAATTGACAGGGCCTTATGGCTACACCTTC
cdr3_aa: CASSELTGPYGYTF

clone_size: -
d_call: TRBD1
j_call: TRBJ2-3
v_call: TRBV24-1
cdr3_nt: TGTGCCACCAGTGACCAGGACAGGGGTAGCACAGATACGCAGTATTTT
cdr3_aa: CATSDQDRGSTDTQYF

clone_size: -
d_call: TRBD2
j_call: TRBJ2-5
v_call: TRBV28
cdr3_nt: TGTGCCAGCAGCTTTAGCGGGAGTAGGCAAGAGACCCAGTACTTC
cdr3_aa: CASSFSGSRQETQYF

clone_size: -
d_call: -
j_call: TRBJ2-6
v_call: TRBV21-1
cdr3_nt: TGTGCCAGCAGCAAGGGACACGCCTCTGGGGCCAACGTCCTGACTTTC
cdr3_aa: CASSKGHASGANVLTF

clone_size: few
d_call: TRBD1
j_call: TRBJ2-7
v_call: TRBV24-1
cdr3_nt: TGTGCCACGCGACAGGGACGGACCTACGAGCAGTACTTC
cdr3_aa: CATRQGRTYEQYF

clone_size: -
d_call: TRBD1
j_call: TRBJ1-6
v_call: TRBV18
cdr3_nt: TGTGCCAGCTCACAGGACAGGAATAATTCACCCCTCCACTTT
cdr3_aa: CASSQDRNNSPLHF

clone_size: -
d_call: -
j_call: TRBJ1-2
v_call: TRBV12-3/TRBV12-4
cdr3_nt: TGTGCCAGCAGTTTGGAGGGCGCGGGTGGCTACACCTTC
cdr3_aa: CASSLEGAGGYTF

clone_size: -
d_call: TRBD2
j_call: TRBJ2-1
v_call: TRBV4-1
cdr3_nt: TGCGCCAGCAGCCCCACCCCGGCGGGAGGGGCCTACAATGAGCAGTTCTTC
cdr3_aa: CASSPTPAGGAYNEQFF

clone_size: -
d_call: TRBD2
j_call: TRBJ2-7
v_call: TRBV2
cdr3_nt: TGTGCCAGCAGTGAAAGGGGACTAGCGGATATCTATTACGAGCAGTACTTC
cdr3_aa: CASSERGLADIYYEQYF

clone_size: -
d_call: TRBD2
j_call: TRBJ2-1
v_call: TRBV3-1/TRBV3-2
cdr3_nt: TGTGCCAGCAGCCCCTACGGGAGGGGGGACAATGAGCAGTTCTTC
cdr3_aa: CASSPYGRGDNEQFF

clone_size: -
d_call: TRBD1
j_call: TRBJ1-5
v_call: TRBV30
cdr3_nt: TGTGCCTGGAGTAGGGGGCAGAGCAATCAGCCCCAGCATTTT
cdr3_aa: CAWSRGQSNQPQHF

clone_size: few
d_call: -
j_call: TRBJ1-1
v_call: TRBV18
cdr3_nt: TGTGCCAGCTCTTCGGACACGGCCATGAACACTGAAGCTTTCTTT
cdr3_aa: CASSSDTAMNTEAFF

clone_size: -
d_call: TRBD2
j_call: TRBJ2-7
v_call: TRBV6-2/TRBV6-3
cdr3_nt: TGTGCCAGCAGTTACTGGCGGGGGTCCTACGAGCAGTACTTC
cdr3_aa: CASSYWRGSYEQYF

clone_size: few
d_call: -
j_call: TRBJ2-1
v_call: TRBV10-1
cdr3_nt: TGCGCCAGCAGCCGGGACTTAAGCTCCTACAATGAGCAGTTCTTC
cdr3_aa: CASSRDLSSYNEQFF

clone_size: -
d_call: TRBD2
j_call: TRBJ2-7
v_call: TRBV19
cdr3_nt: TGTGCCAGTAGTTTCGGACTAGCGGGAGGGCAGTACTTC
cdr3_aa: CASSFGLAGGQYF

clone_size: -
d_call: TRBD1
j_call: TRBJ2-5
v_call: TRBV5-1
cdr3_nt: TGCGCCAGCAGCTTCCTGGGGACAGGGGGTCAAGAGACCCAGTACTTC
cdr3_aa: CASSFLGTGGQETQYF

clone_size: -
d_call: TRBD1
j_call: TRBJ1-1
v_call: TRBV5-1
cdr3_nt: TGCGCCAGCAGCCCCGGGACAGGAATTTGGTTAGCTGAAGCTTTCTTT
cdr3_aa: CASSPGTGIWLAEAFF

clone_size: few
d_call: TRBD1
j_call: TRBJ1-6
v_call: TRBV19
cdr3_nt: TGTGCCAGTAGCCCCTGGACAGGGAGGGATTCACCCCTCCACTTT
cdr3_aa: CASSPWTGRDSPLHF

clone_size: -
d_call: TRBD2
j_call: TRBJ2-2
v_call: TRBV27
cdr3_nt: TGTGCCAGCAGTCCGGGACTAGCGGGGCCCCACGCGAACACCGGGGAGCTGTTTTTT
cdr3_aa: CASSPGLAGPHANTGELFF

clone_size: -
d_call: TRBD1
j_call: TRBJ2-1
v_call: TRBV7-8
cdr3_nt: TGTGCCAGCAGCTTAAGACCACAGGGGAGTTACTGGAACAATGAGCAGTTCTTC
cdr3_aa: CASSLRPQGSYWNNEQFF

clone_size: -
d_call: TRBD1
j_call: TRBJ2-3
v_call: TRBV7-7
cdr3_nt: TGTGCCAGCAGCGCCGACAGGGGGGCAGATACGCAGTATTTT
cdr3_aa: CASSADRGADTQYF

clone_size: -
d_call: TRBD2
j_call: TRBJ2-7
v_call: TRBV28
cdr3_nt: TGTGCCAGCAGTTTTGTCGGGACTAGCGGGAGAGACGAGCAGTACTTC
cdr3_aa: CASSFVGTSGRDEQYF

clone_size: once
d_call: TRBD2
j_call: TRBJ2-7
v_call: TRBV19
cdr3_nt: TGTGCCAGTAGTCCTTGGACTAGCGGGAGCTACGAGCAGTACTTC
cdr3_aa: CASSPWTSGSYEQYF

clone_size: -
d_call: -
j_call: TRBJ1-1
v_call: TRBV20-1
cdr3_nt: TGCAGTGCCGCTGCGGAGGCTGAAGCTTTCTTT
cdr3_aa: CSAAAEAEAFF

clone_size: once
d_call: -
j_call: TRBJ1-2
v_call: TRBV6-1
cdr3_nt: TGTGCCAGCAGTGAACCCAATACAGGGATGGGCTATGGCTACACCTTC
cdr3_aa: CASSEPNTGMGYGYTF

clone_size: few
d_call: TRBD2
j_call: TRBJ2-3
v_call: TRBV3-1/TRBV3-2
cdr3_nt: TGTGCCAGCAGCCCCTTAGCGGGCCTGCAGTATTTT
cdr3_aa: CASSPLAGLQYF

clone_size: -
d_call: -
j_call: TRBJ2-5
v_call: TRBV19
cdr3_nt: TGTGCCAGTAGTATAGTATCGGGGGAGTGGGAGACCCAGTACTTC
cdr3_aa: CASSIVSGEWETQYF

clone_size: few
d_call: TRBD1
j_call: TRBJ1-1
v_call: TRBV5-1
cdr3_nt: TGCGCCAGCACCCAAGACCCGGGACAGGGGGCGCGAGGGTCTGAAGCTTTCTTT
cdr3_aa: CASTQDPGQGARGSEAFF

clone_size: once
d_call: TRBD2
j_call: TRBJ2-1
v_call: TRBV5-1
cdr3_nt: TGCGCCAGCTTTGTCACTAGCGGACCTTCCTACAATGAGCAGTTCTTC
cdr3_aa: CASFVTSGPSYNEQFF